This T cell receptor beta chain came from a study of blood T cell repertoires in COVID-19. Study at large: The cDNA or gDNA used as material had been derived from T cells, B-cell-depleted T cells, or PBMCs.

Assay used: immunoSEQ multiplex PCR; TCRdb lists only in-frame clones, some missing. The sample has about 100,000 clones, approximately 80% seen once; the top ten hold approximately 30%. Germline CDR1 and CDR2: MNHEY and SVGAGI. CDR3 length: 16 amino acids. V lost 2 bases to trimming and J lost 1 base; unmatched junction nucleotides: 7. The clonotype originates from a man aged 65-85 years with active or convalescent COVID-19. The specimen was peripheral blood. The genes are TRBV6-5 and TRBJ1-1, with 7 nucleotides matching TRBD1. The CDR3 sequence: CASSYTRWTGNTEAFF. Written as DNA, the CDR3 is TGTGCCAGCAGTTACACCCGCTGGACAGGGAACACTGAAGCTTTCTTT.